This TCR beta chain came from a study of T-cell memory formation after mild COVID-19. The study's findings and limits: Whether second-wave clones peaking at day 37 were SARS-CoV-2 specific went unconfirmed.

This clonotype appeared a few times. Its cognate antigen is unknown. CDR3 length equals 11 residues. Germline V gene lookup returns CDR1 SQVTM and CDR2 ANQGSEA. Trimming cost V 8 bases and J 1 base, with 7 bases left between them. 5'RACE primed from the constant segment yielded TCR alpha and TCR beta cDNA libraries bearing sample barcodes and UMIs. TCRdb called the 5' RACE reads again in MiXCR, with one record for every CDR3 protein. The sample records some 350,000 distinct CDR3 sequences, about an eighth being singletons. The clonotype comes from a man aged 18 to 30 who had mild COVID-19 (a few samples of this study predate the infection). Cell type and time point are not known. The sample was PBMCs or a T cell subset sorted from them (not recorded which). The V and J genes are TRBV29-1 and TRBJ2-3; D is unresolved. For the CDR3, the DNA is TGCAGCTCTTTGGGCACAGATACGCAGTATTTT. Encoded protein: CSSLGTDTQYF.